This TCR beta chain was identified in a study of read filtering for tumor transcriptome and immune sequencing. Study as a whole: Among patients, roughly 17 were male and 14 female, aged 47 to 80 (mean about 69).

V lost 8 bases and J 12 bases, leaving 17 bases between the germline ends. The CDR3 runs 11 residues. CDR1 is SQVTM, CDR2 ANQGSEA, per germline. This clonotype is medium-sized (0.01 to 0.1%). From approximately 430 ng of RNA, a library with molecular barcoded alpha/delta and beta/gamma adaptors was made. Via MiXCR, TCRdb re-called the reads, giving one row per CDR3 protein. The table lists tens of thousands of distinct CDR3 sequences, approximately 20% of them singletons. Sequenced input: a population of CD138-negative cells sorted from bone marrow. This sequence joins TRBV29-1 and TRBJ2-1; D perhaps matches TRBD2 (6 bases). The source of this sequence is a donor over 35 with multiple myeloma. The CDR3 nucleotides are TGCAGCCCGGGGGACTCAAGGGGGCAGTTCTTC. Translation: CSPGDSRGQFF.